Below, one T cell receptor beta chain is given with its context. Measured with immunoSEQ multiplex PCR; TCRdb has only the in-frame clones, and not every one. The sample holds over 350,000 clones, 95% seen once. The sample is drawn from a study of shared T cell receptors in the human thymus. The TCR sequence derives from a human donor. Sequencing was carried out using thymocytes.

The CDR3 spells CASSLRLAESYEQYF. The CDR3 region has the DNA TGTGCCAGCAGCCTGAGACTAGCGGAGTCCTACGAGCAGTACTTC. This sequence joins TRBV27 and TRBJ2-7; 9 bases match TRBD2. Germline CDR1 reads MNHEY; CDR2 reads SMNVEV (reference sequence). The ends lost 6 bases at V and 1 base at J; junction bases unmatched: 7. The CDR3 length is 15 residues.